The 11 T cell receptor beta chains listed next were all sequenced from one sample in a study of CD8+ T cells in alopecia areata. TCR sequencing used cDNA made by reverse transcription of extracted RNA. Only in-frame clones appear in the TCRdb table, and some are missing; sequencing was by immunoSEQ multiplex PCR. The sample lists about 200,000 clones, roughly 50% occurring once. Noted treatment: oral pan-JAK inhibitor, 5-10 mg twice daily. The specimen comprised CD4+ T cells sorted from blood, sampled at week 24, from a patient treated with tofacitinib. These receptors originate from a human donor with alopecia areata.

CDR3 amino acids: CASSVRREGIQETQYF. CDR3 DNA sequence: TGTGCCAGCAGCGTAAGGCGGGAGGGGATCCAAGAGACCCAGTACTTC. The V call is TRBV9, the J call TRBJ2-5; TRBD2 matches at 9 bases. The CDR3 loop spans 16 amino acids. The V segment lost 1 base and the J segment 1 base; nucleotides outside the gene matches: 5. Germline V gene sequence: CDR1 SGDLS, CDR2 YYNGEE.

V gene TRBV7-2 combines with J gene TRBJ2-6; D remains ambiguous. The ends were cut back, 5 bases at V and 2 bases at J, with 7 bases in the middle. This CDR3 contains 14 residues. Looked up from germline, CDR1 is SGHTA and CDR2 is FQGNSA. In DNA, the CDR3 is TGTGCCAGCAGCAACAAGCCTGGGGCCAACGTCCTGACTTTC. Encoded protein: CASSNKPGANVLTF.

J is TRBJ2-3 and V is TRBV15; 10 positions agree with TRBD2. The CDR3 sequence is 17 residues long. The germline V gene encodes CDR1 LNHNV and CDR2 YYDKDF (reference sequence). V lost 1 base, J lost 5 bases, and 9 bases stayed unmatched. The DNA of the CDR3 is TGTGCCACCAGCAGAGTAGGCCTAGCGGGAGTGGTAGATACGCAGTATTTT. Translation gives CATSRVGLAGVVDTQYF.

V is TRBV27 and J is TRBJ2-5; tentative D call: TRBD2 (6 bases). The germline V and J ends were trimmed by 5 bases and 1 base, with 14 bases remaining between them. The CDR3 has 15 residues. Germline V CDR1 and CDR2: MNHEY, SMNVEV (reference sequence). Here the CDR3 reads CASSTGVAAQETQYF. For the CDR3, the DNA is TGTGCCAGCAGTACGGGAGTGGCGGCCCAAGAGACCCAGTACTTC.

This chain links TRBV4-2 with TRBJ2-5; D is unresolved. V lost 0 bases and J lost 7, with 6 bases in between. Germline loops: CDR1 LGHNA, CDR2 YNFKEQ. This CDR3 has 12 residues. CDR3 protein: CASSQEVGTQYF. The CDR3 nucleotides read TGTGCCAGCAGCCAAGAGGTGGGGACCCAGTACTTC.

This clone was observed a few times. J is TRBJ2-3 and V is TRBV7-2; TRBD2 matches 8 bases. The V gene end was trimmed by 1 base and the J gene end by 4 bases; junction bases not matched to a gene: 10. Germline V gives CDR1 SGHTA, CDR2 FQGNSA. The CDR3 totals 17 residues. DNA of the CDR3: TGTGCCAGCAGCTTAGGAAGTAGGCTAGCGGGCGCAGATACGCAGTATTTT. It specifies CASSLGSRLAGADTQYF.

This chain links TRBV29-1 with TRBJ2-7; 7 bases are shared with TRBD1. Germline V gives CDR1 SQVTM, CDR2 ANQGSEA. After removal of 4 bases from V and 2 bases from J, the junction contained 5 bases not matched to a gene. The CDR3 sequence is 13 residues long. CDR3 in amino acids: CSVVPTGTYEQYF. CDR3 DNA sequence: TGCAGCGTTGTCCCGACAGGGACCTACGAGCAGTACTTC.

This chain uses TRBV7-2 with TRBJ2-4; D is unclear. Between the trimmed V and J ends, which lost 5 bases and 0 bases, there was a span of 14 bases. CDR3 length: 16 amino acids. From germline, CDR1 is SGHTA and CDR2 FQGNSA. The CDR3 nucleotides read TGTGCCAGCAGCGTTGGGCCATCTCTAGCCAAAAACATTCAGTACTTC. Its protein is CASSVGPSLAKNIQYF. The full variable domain, completed using reference TRBV7-2 and TRBJ2-4, is GAGVSQSPSNKVTEKGKDVELRCDPISGHTALYWYRQSLGQGLEFLIYFQGNSAPDKSGLPSDRFSAERTGGSVSTLTIQRTQQEDSAVYLCASSVGPSLAKNIQYFGAGTRLSVL.

This chain links TRBV7-2 with TRBJ2-3; possible D gene TRBD2, 7 bases. The germline V gene has CDR1 SGHTA and CDR2 FQGNSA. The CDR3 loop spans 13 amino acids. Trimming shortened V by 11 bases and J by 6 bases, and 18 bases separated the two germline ends. CDR3 sequence (DNA): TGTGCCGAGACCGTCGCGGGGGCCGATACGCAGTATTTT. Amino acid sequence: CAETVAGADTQYF.

The J gene is TRBJ2-5, the V gene TRBV7-2; D is perhaps TRBD1 (5 bases). The V and J ends lost 3 bases and 4 bases respectively, with 12 bases between them. The germline V gene encodes CDR1 SGHTA and CDR2 FQGNSA. This CDR3 comprises 14 residues. For the CDR3, the DNA is TGTGCCAGCAGCTTGATCAGGGATCTAGAGACCCAGTACTTC. Translating it yields CASSLIRDLETQYF.

This clone was observed a single time. This rearrangement joins TRBV5-1 to TRBJ1-1, with D uncertain. Per germline, CDR1 SGHRS and CDR2 YFSETQ. Trimming cost V 4 bases and J 1 base, with 8 bases left between them. The CDR3 extends over 13 amino acids. CDR3 sequence: CASSPLGNTEAFF. CDR3 bases: TGCGCCAGCAGCCCCCTGGGGAACACTGAAGCTTTCTTT.